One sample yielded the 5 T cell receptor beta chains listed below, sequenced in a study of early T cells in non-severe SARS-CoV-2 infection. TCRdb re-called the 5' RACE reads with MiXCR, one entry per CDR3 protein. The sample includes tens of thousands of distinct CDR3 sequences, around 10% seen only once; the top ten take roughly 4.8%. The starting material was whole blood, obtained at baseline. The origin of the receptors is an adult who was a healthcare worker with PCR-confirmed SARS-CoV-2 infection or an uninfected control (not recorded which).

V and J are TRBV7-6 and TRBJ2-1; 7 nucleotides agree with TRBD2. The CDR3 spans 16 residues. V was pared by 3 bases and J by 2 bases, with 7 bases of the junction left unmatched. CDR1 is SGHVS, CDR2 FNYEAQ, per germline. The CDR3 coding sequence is TGTGCCAGCAGCTTGTCCTGGGCGGGAGCCTACAATGAGCAGTTCTTC. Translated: CASSLSWAGAYNEQFF.

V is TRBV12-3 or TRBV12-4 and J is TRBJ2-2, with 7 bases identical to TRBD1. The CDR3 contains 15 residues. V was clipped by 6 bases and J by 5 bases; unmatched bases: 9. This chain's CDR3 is CASSPRQGGTGELFF. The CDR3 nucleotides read TGTGCCAGCAGCCCCCGACAGGGTGGAACCGGGGAGCTGTTTTTT.

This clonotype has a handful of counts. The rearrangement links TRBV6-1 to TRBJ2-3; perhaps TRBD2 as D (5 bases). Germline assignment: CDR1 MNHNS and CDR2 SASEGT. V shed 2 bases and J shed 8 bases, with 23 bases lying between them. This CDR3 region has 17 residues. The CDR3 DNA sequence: TGTGCCAGCAGTGAAACCGGGCAACTTTGGTACGGGGTTACGCAGTATTTT. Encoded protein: CASSETGQLWYGVTQYF.

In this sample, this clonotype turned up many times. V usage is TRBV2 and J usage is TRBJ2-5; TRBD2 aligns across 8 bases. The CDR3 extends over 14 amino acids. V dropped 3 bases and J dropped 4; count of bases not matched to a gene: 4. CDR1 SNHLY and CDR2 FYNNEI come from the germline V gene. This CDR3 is CASSEDGRGETQYF. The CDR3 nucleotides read TGTGCCAGCAGTGAGGACGGGAGGGGAGAGACCCAGTACTTC.

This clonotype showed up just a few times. CDR3 nucleotide sequence: TGTGCCAGCAGCCAAGCCTGGGGGGCGGGAGGTGCGTCCTACGAGCAGTACTTC. Translated: CASSQAWGAGGASYEQYF. V is TRBV4-2 and J is TRBJ2-7; TRBD2 agrees at 8 bases. The CDR3 contains 18 residues. Germline values: CDR1 LGHNA, CDR2 YNFKEQ. With 1 base clipped from V and 1 base from J, the junction kept 12 bases outside the gene matches.